This T cell receptor beta chain was recorded in a study of technical replicates of blood from several donors. Here immunoSEQ multiplex PCR was the method, and the copy in TCRdb shows in-frame clones only, minus some. Seen here are approximately 80,000 clones, more than 85% observed once, and the top ten hold 0.25%. The CDR3 runs 15 residues. Trimming took off 1 base at V and 5 bases at J, with 12 bases between the two ends. CDR1 LNHDA and CDR2 SQIVND come from the germline V gene (reference sequence). The TCR originated in a human donor in good health. The chain combines TRBV19 with TRBJ1-5; D is perhaps TRBD1 (5 bases). The sequenced material came from T cells isolated from PBMCs. CDR3 in DNA: TGTGCCAGTAGTATAGTGGGGCCCCGGGATCAGCCCCAGCATTTT. Its translation: CASSIVGPRDQPQHF.